Included here is one T cell receptor beta chain sequence, with context. This sample is part of a study of blood T cell repertoires in COVID-19. Across the whole study: The origin of the acute and convalescent COVID-19 samples was the United States, Italy and Spain. Sample material is recorded as cDNA or gDNA derived from T cells, B-cell-depleted T cells, or PBMCs.

In the authors' workflow: Using reference gene primer amplification, nucleated cell counts were estimated. Using immunoSEQ multiplex PCR, the repertoire was profiled, and TCRdb retains in-frame clones only, with some absent. V and J calls and clone size come straight from that table; D and trimming were deduced from the DNA. The table shows under 250,000 clones, with about 85% occurring only once. In germline, CDR1 is SEHNR, CDR2 FQNEAQ (reference sequence). The length of the CDR3 is 13 residues. Trimming shortened V by 5 bases and J by 13 bases, and 15 bases separated the two germline ends. The sample comprised peripheral blood. This chain uses TRBV7-9 with TRBJ1-6; maybe TRBD1 (5 bases). The receptor was isolated from a woman of 80 years or more with acute or convalescent COVID-19. The CDR3 loop reads CASSPSGGTPLHF. The CDR3 DNA reads as TGTGCCAGCAGCCCCAGCGGGGGAACCCCCCTCCACTTT.